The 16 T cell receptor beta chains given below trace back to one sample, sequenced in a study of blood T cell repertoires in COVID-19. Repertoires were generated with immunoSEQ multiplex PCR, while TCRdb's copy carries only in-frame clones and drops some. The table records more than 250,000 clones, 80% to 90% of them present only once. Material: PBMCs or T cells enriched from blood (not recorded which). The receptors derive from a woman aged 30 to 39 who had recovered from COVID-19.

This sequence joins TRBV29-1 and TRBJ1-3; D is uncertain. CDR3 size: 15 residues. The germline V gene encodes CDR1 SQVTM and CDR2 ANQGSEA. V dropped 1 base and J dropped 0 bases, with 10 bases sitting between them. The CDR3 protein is CSVEGEEGSGNTIYF. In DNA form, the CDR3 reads TGCAGCGTTGAAGGGGAGGAGGGCTCTGGAAACACCATATATTTT.

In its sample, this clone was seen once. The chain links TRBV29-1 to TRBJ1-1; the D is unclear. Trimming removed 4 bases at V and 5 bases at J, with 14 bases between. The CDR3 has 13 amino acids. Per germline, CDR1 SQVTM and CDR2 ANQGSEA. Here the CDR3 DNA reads TGCAGCGTTGCGGTCCCTATTACGACTGAAGCTTTCTTT. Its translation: CSVAVPITTEAFF.

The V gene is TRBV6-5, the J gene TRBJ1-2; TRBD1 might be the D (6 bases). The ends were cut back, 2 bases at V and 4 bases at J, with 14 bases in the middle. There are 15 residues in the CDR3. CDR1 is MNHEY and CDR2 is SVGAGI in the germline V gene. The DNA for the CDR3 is TGTGCCAGCAGTTACGGGGCAGGGGCGTCCTATGGCTACACCTTC. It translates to CASSYGAGASYGYTF.

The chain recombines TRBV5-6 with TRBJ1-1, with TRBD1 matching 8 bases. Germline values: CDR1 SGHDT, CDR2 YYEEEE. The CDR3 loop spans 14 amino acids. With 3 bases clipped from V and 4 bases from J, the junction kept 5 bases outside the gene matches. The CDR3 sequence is CASSSTGGSTEAFF. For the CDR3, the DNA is TGTGCCAGCAGCTCCACAGGGGGAAGCACTGAAGCTTTCTTT.

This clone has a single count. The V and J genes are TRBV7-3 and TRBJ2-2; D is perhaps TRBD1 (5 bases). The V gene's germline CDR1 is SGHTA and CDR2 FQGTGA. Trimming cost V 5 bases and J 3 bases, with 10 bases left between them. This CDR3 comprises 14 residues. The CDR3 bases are TGTGCCAGCAGCCGAGACAGATACACCGGGGAGCTGTTTTTT. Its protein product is CASSRDRYTGELFF.

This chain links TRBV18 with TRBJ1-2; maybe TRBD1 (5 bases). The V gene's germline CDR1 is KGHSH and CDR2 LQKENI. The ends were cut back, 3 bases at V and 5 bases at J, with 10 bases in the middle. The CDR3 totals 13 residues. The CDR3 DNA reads TGTGCCAGCTCACCGACCAGGGAATATGGCTACACCTTC. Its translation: CASSPTREYGYTF.

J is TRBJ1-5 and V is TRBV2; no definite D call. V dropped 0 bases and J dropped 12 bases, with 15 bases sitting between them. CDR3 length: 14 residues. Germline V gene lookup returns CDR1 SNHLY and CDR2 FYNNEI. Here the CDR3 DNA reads TGTGCCAGCAGTGAAGCCACCTACCGAGAGGGCCAGCATTTT. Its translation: CASSEATYREGQHF.

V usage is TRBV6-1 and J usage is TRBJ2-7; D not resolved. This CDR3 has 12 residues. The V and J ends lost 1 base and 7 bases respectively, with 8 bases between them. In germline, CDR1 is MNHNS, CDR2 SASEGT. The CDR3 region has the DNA TGTGCCAGCAGTGAAGGACTTCGGGAGCAGTACTTC. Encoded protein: CASSEGLREQYF.

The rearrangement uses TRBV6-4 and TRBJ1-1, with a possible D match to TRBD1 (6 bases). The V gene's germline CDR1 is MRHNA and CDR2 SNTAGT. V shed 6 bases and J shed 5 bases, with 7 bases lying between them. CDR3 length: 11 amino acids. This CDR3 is CASRRGTEAFF. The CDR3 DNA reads TGTGCCAGCAGGAGGGGGACTGAAGCTTTCTTT.

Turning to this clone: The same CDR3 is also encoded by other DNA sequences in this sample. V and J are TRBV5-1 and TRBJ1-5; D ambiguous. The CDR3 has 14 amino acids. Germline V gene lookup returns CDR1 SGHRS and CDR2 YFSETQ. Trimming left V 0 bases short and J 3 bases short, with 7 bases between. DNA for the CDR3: TGCGCCAGCAGCTTGGGACTTTCCAATCAGCCCCAGCATTTT. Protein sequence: CASSLGLSNQPQHF.

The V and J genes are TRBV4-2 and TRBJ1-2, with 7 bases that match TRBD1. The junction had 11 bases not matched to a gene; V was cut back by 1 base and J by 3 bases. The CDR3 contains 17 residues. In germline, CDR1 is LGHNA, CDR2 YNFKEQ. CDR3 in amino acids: CASSQASRRDSDYGYTF. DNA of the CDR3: TGTGCCAGCAGCCAAGCTTCTCGCCGGGACAGCGACTATGGCTACACCTTC.

The CDR3 reads CASRNLGTSLLETQYF. The CDR3 DNA follows: TGTGCCAGCAGAAATCTTGGGACTAGCCTACTGGAGACCCAGTACTTC. The chain uses TRBV5-6 and TRBJ2-5, with 9 bases that match TRBD2. The junction had 13 bases not matched to a gene; V was cut back by 5 bases and J by 5 bases. The germline V gene has CDR1 SGHDT and CDR2 YYEEEE. The CDR3 has 16 amino acids.

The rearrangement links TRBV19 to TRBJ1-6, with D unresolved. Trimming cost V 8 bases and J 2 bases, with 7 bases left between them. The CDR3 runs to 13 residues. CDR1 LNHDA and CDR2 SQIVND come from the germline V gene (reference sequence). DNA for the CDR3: TGTGCCAGTTGTTACACCTATAATTCACCCCTCCACTTT. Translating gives CASCYTYNSPLHF.

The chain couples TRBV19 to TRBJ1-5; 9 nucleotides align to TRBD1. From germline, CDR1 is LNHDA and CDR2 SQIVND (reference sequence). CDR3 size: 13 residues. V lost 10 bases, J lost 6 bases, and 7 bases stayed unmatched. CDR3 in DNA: TGTGCCACCTCCGGGACAGGGCTTCAGCCCCAGCATTTT. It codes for CATSGTGLQPQHF.

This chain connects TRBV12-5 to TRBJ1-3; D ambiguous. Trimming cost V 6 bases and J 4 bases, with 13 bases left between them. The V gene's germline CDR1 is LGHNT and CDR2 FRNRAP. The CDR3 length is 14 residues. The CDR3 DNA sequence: TGTGCTAGTGGAACTCCCCCACTAGGAAACACCATATATTTT. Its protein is CASGTPPLGNTIYF.

CDR3: CASSLGGGLDTGELFF. CDR3 nucleotides: TGCGCCAGCAGCTTGGGCGGGGGCCTGGACACCGGGGAGCTGTTTTTT. This sequence joins TRBV5-1 and TRBJ2-2; possible D gene TRBD2, 7 bases. Trimming took 0 bases from V and 3 from J, leaving 12 bases between them. There are 16 residues in the CDR3. Per the germline V gene, CDR1 is SGHRS and CDR2 is YFSETQ.